Given below is one T cell receptor (beta chain) in context. Trimming at V came to 2 bases and at J to 7 bases, leaving 22 bases not matched to a gene. This CDR3 is 20 amino acids long. Germline CDR1 and CDR2: SGDLS and YYNGEE. The sample originates from a study of cytomegalovirus exposure and HLA in healthy donors. PCR was performed using 60 Vbeta and 13 Jbeta primers. The method was immunoSEQ multiplex PCR; TCRdb's version includes in-frame clones alone and lacks a portion of them. This table has over 85,000 clones, 70% to 90% appearing once. This TCR came from a man aged 35-49 years in good health and CMV-seronegative. Sequencing was performed on PBMCs. The chain couples TRBV9 to TRBJ1-4; 8 nucleotides align to TRBD1. The CDR3, as DNA: TGTGCCAGCAGCGTCGCCGGACAGGGCGTTTTAGGGGTCACCCGTGAAAAACTGTTTTTT. Protein sequence: CASSVAGQGVLGVTREKLFF.